A selection of T cell receptor beta chains follows, all from one sample in a study of T-cell reconstitution after alpha-beta-depleted transplantation in children. TCRdb processed the PCR reads anew with MiXCR; each CDR3 protein has one entry. The sample contains 330,000 or so distinct CDR3 sequences, 10% of which appear only once. This material consisted of PBMCs from the stem cell graft donor, taken from the stem cell graft. These receptors all come from a human donor who donated a stem cell graft to a child with acute lymphoblastic leukemia. Each CDR3 is given with its conserved first and last residue. The order of the fields is V gene, J gene, CDR3 protein.

TRBV20-1	TRBJ2-1	CSAMGLAGGSEQFF
TRBV7-2	TRBJ2-2	CASSPTAQNTGELFF
TRBV28	TRBJ2-7	CASSLIPRYEQYF
TRBV7-2	TRBJ2-7	CASRPGYSYEQYF
TRBV10-3	TRBJ2-7	CAISGVAGGRGEQYF
TRBV20-1	TRBJ1-2	CSARDPQDNYGYTF
TRBV6-2/TRBV6-3	TRBJ2-4	CASSYSGQGNIQYF
TRBV6-2/TRBV6-3	TRBJ2-7	CASRRRYEQYF
TRBV4-1	TRBJ2-3	CASSQFPSTDTQYF
TRBV12-3/TRBV12-4	TRBJ2-1	CASSQGQPNYNEQFF
TRBV5-1	TRBJ1-2	CASRGDRANYGYTF
TRBV4-1	TRBJ2-3	CASSRLEGETQYF
TRBV3-1	TRBJ1-1	CASSQDARFTEAFF
TRBV6-6	TRBJ2-1	CASTPRSWDEQFF
TRBV9	TRBJ2-2	CASCSGTNTGELFF
TRBV10-2	TRBJ2-5	CASARAETQYF
TRBV10-3	TRBJ2-5	CATRPGGSFGVRETQYF
TRBV24-1	TRBJ2-7	CATSVTGTEQYF
TRBV6-5	TRBJ1-3	CASSYSNPGNTIYF
TRBV4-1	TRBJ1-1	CASSQLGGGTEAFF
TRBV7-6	TRBJ2-7	CASSLGLAGNSYEQYF
TRBV12-3/TRBV12-4	TRBJ1-1	CASSFRGVTNTEAFF
TRBV7-2	TRBJ2-2	CASSAELVSGLGELFF
TRBV19	TRBJ2-3	CASSPSGLETQYF